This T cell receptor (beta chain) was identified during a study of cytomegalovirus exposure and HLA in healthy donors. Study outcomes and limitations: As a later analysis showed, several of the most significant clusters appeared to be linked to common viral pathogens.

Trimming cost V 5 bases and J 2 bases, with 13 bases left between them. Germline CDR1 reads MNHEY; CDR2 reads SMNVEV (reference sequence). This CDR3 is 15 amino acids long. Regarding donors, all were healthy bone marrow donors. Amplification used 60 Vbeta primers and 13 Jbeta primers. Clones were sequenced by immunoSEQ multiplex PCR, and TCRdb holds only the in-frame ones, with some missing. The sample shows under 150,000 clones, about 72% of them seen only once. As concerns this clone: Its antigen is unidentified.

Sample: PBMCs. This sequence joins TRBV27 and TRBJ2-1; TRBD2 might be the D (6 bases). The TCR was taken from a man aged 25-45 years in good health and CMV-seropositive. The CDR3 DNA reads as TGTGCCAGCAGTCTACGGGGGAACCCCTACAATGAGCAGTTCTTC. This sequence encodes CASSLRGNPYNEQFF.